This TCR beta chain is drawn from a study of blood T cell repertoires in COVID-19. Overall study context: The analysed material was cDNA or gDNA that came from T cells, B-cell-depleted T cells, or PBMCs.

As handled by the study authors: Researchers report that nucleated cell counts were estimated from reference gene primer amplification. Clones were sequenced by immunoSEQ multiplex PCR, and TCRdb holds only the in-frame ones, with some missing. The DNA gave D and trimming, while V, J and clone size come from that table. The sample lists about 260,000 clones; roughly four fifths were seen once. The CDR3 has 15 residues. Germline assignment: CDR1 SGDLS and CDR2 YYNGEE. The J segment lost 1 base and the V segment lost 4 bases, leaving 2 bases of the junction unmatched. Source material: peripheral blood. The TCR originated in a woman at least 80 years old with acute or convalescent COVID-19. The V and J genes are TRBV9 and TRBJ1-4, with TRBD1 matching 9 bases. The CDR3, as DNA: TGTGCCAGCAGCCCGGACAGGGGAACTAATGAAAAACTGTTTTTT. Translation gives CASSPDRGTNEKLFF.